This T cell receptor beta chain was captured in a study of a mutant IDH1 vaccine in newly diagnosed glioma. Produced via immunoSEQ multiplex PCR; TCRdb's table is partial and in-frame only. The sample yields tens of thousands of clones, around 77% seen once. The CDR3 is 15 amino acids. Germline V gene data show CDR1 as SGDLS and CDR2 as YYNGEE. V dropped 4 bases and J dropped 9; count of bases not matched to a gene: 11. A word on this clone: Antigen specificity is unknown.

The sample's time point: week 11, during vaccination. Mutant IDH1 20-mer peptide, at 300 ug, made up each vaccine dose, with topical imiquimod. This TCR was recovered from a young woman with glioma. V usage is TRBV9 and J usage is TRBJ2-1, with TRBD1 matching 9 bases. This sample comprised PBMCs, obtained from a glioma patient whose treatment included an IDH1 peptide vaccine. DNA for the CDR3: TGTGCCAGCAGCCCACGACAGGGGGTCCCATCTGAGCAGTTCTTC. Its translation: CASSPRQGVPSEQFF.